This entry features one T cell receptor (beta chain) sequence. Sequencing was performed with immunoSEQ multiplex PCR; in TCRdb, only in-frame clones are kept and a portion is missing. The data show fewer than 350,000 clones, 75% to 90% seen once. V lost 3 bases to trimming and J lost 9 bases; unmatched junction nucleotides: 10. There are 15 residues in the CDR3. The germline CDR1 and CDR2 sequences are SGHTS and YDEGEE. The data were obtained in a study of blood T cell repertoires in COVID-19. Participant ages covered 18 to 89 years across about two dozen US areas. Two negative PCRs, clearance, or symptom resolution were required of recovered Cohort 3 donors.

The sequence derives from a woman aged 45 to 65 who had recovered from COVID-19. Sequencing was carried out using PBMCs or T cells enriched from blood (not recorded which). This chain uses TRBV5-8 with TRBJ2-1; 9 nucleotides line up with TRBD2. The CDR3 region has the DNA TGTGCCAGCAGCTCTGGACTAGCGCGGAATATTGAGCAGTTCTTC. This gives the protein CASSSGLARNIEQFF.